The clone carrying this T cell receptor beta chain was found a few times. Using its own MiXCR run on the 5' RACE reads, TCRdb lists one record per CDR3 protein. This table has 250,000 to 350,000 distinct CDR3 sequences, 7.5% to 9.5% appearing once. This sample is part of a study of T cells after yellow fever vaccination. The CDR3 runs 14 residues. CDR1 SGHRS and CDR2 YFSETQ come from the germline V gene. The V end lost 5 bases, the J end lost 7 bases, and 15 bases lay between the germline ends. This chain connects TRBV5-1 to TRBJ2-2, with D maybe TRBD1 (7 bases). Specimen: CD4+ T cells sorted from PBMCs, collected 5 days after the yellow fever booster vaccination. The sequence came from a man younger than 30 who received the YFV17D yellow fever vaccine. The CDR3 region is CASSQGGFDGELFF. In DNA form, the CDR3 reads TGCGCCAGCAGTCAGGGGGGATTCGACGGGGAGCTGTTTTTT.